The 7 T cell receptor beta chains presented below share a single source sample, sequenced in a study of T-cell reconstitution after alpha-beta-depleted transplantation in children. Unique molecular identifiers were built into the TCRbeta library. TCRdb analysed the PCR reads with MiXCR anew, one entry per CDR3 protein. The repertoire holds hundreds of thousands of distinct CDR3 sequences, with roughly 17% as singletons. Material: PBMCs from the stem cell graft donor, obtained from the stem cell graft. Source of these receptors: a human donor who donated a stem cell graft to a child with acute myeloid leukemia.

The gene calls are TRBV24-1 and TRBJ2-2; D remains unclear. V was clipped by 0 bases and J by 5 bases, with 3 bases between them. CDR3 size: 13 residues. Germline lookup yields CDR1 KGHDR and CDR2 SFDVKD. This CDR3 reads CATSDLGTGELFF. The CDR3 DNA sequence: TGTGCCACCAGTGATTTGGGGACCGGGGAGCTGTTTTTT.

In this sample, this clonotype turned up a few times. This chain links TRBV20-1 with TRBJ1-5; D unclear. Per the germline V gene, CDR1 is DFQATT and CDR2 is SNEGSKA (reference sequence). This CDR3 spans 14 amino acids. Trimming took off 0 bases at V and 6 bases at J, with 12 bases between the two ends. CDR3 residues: CSARDFSGTQPQHF. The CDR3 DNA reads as TGCAGTGCTAGAGATTTTTCAGGAACTCAGCCCCAGCATTTT.

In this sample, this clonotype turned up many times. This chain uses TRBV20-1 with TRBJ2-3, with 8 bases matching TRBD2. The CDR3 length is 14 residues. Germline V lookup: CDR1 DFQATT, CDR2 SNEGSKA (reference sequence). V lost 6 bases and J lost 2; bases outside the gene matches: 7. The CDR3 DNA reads TGCAGTGCCCGGGGGGGGATAATCACAGATACGCAGTATTTT. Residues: CSARGGIITDTQYF.

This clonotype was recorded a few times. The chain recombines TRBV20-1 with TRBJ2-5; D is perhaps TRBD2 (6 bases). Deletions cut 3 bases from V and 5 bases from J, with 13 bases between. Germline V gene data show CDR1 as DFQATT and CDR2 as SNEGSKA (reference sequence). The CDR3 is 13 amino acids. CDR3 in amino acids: CSASRGGLETQYF. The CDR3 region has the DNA TGCAGTGCTAGCCGGGGAGGCCTGGAGACCCAGTACTTC.

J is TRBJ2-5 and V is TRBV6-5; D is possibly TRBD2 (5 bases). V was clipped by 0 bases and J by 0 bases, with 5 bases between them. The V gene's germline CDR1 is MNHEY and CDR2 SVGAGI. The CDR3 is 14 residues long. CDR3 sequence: CASSYSGNQETQYF. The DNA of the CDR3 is TGTGCCAGCAGTTACTCCGGGAACCAAGAGACCCAGTACTTC.

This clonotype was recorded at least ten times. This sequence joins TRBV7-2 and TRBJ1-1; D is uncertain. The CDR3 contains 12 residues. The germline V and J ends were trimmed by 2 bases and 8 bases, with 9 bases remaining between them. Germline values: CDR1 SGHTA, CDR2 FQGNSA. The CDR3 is CASSLPWGEAFF. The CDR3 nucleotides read TGTGCCAGCAGCTTACCTTGGGGAGAAGCTTTCTTT.

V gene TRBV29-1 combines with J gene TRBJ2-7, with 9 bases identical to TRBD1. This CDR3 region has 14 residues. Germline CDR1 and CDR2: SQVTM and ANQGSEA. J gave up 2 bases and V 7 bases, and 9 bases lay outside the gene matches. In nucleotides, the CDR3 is TGCAGCGCCGGGCGGACAGGGGTCCCCTACGAGCAGTACTTC. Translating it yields CSAGRTGVPYEQYF.